This T cell receptor (beta chain) was retrieved from a study of T cells after yellow fever vaccination (dated by TCRdb to 2018 to 2020). In terms of the full investigation: The SMART-Seq v4 Ultra Low Input RNA kit was used to prepare libraries from fractions with low cell numbers. Blood was drawn at multiple timepoints before and after primary and secondary immunization, with bulk PBMC replicates and cell subsets isolated. Two healthy male donors made up the cohort, one aged 18 to 30 years and the other aged 30 to 40 years. To follow T-cell clones before and after both primary and booster YFV17D yellow fever vaccination, bulk TCR alpha and beta repertoires underwent longitudinal sequencing.

CDR1 is given as SGHTA and CDR2 as FQGNSA, both from the germline V gene. The CDR3 holds 16 amino acids from the cysteine to the phenylalanine. Just the 48-base CDR3 DNA is kept, in frame starting at base 1. Trimming leaves V shorter by 1 base and J shorter by 6 bases, with the junction holding 7 bases beyond the gene matches. TCR cDNA was made using 5'RACE template switching, a step that added a universal primer site and unique molecular identifiers. Priming for cDNA synthesis came from both the TCR alpha and TCR beta constant segments. Library amplification involved two PCR steps, and the second step added sample barcodes and sequencing adapters. Libraries were sequenced on Illumina HiSeq 2500 (2x100 bp) or NovaSeq (2x150 bp). In the original analysis: MIGEC was used to demultiplex reads and collapse the reads into UMI consensus sequences, and MiXCR was used for V(D)J alignment. Clonotypes responding to the vaccine were identified with edgeR on replicate PBMC samples, with the criteria of FDR below 0.01 and a log2 fold change above 5 up to day 15. Each bulk clonotype was labeled CD4 or CD8 based on which sequenced repertoire, CD4 or CD8, contained the clonotype at higher abundance. TCRdb reprocessing: public reads trimmed at Q25 with fastp, clones called with MiXCR, in-frame beta chains kept. When rows share a CDR3 protein, they turn into one entry using the most common DNA and genes. These V and J calls are TCRdb output, not the study's own analysis. This sample is represented by roughly 150,000 distinct CDR3 sequences; roughly 8% of them were singletons. Jointly, the top ten make up approximately 0.67% of the sample.

This clonotype was seen repeatedly, ten times or more. This clone's antigen is unknown. No much larger clonotype is one base removed from it; base qualities were not supplied. The sample's treatment or condition label is to be understood as: live attenuated yellow fever vaccine strain. PBMCs were isolated from peripheral blood using a standard Ficoll-Paque protocol. Dynabeads CD4 and CD8 positive selection kits were used to isolate CD4 and CD8 T-cell fractions. TriZol was used to extract RNA from bulk PBMCs, from CD4 and CD8 fractions, and from dextramer-positive and dextramer-negative fractions. Here is what the overall study found, with its caveats: Compared with the primary T-cell response, the secondary T-cell response was faster but weaker, reaching its peak on day 5 rather than on day 15. A small fraction of clonotypes appeared in both the CD4 and CD8 compartments, likely as a result of convergent recombination. After the booster, most clones that had expanded after primary vaccination were detected again (approximately 97% of CD4 and around nine tenths of CD8), suggesting broad maintenance of memory. The study included only two donors, which limits how far the findings can be generalized. Computational filtering was needed because FACS-sorted repertoires could contain abundant contaminating clonotypes from the bulk population.

The clonotype comes from a man under 40 who received the YFV17D yellow fever vaccine. The material was CD4+ T cells sorted from PBMCs, obtained 5 days after the yellow fever booster vaccination. The sequence is built from TRBV7-2 and TRBJ2-1, and 9 junctional nucleotides match TRBD2. The CDR3 region: CASSLDSGRGSNEQFF. At the DNA level, the sequence is TGTGCCAGCAGCTTAGATAGCGGGAGAGGGTCCAATGAGCAGTTCTTC.